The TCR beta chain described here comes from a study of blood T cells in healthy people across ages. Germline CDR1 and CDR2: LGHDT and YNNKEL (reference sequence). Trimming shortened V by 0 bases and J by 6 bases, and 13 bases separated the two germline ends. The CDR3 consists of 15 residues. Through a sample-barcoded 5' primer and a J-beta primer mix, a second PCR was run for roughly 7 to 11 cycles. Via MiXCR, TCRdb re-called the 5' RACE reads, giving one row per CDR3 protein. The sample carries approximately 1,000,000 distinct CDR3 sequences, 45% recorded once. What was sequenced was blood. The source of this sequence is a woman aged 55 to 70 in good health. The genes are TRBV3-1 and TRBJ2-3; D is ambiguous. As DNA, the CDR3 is TGTGCCAGCAGCCAAGACCCCGACTTTACGGATACGCAGTATTTT. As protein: CASSQDPDFTDTQYF.